This T cell receptor beta chain was recorded in a study of cytomegalovirus exposure and HLA in healthy donors. Looking at the study overall: There were approximately 80 million unique TCRs (from HLA-typed donors) in an early data release.

This PCR relied on a set of 60 Vbeta primers and 13 Jbeta primers. Assay used: immunoSEQ multiplex PCR; TCRdb lists only in-frame clones, some missing. Here the sample spans roughly 100,000 clones, over 75% being singletons. This clone has just a few counts. The receptor's source is a man aged 40-55 years in good health and CMV-seropositive. The sequencing input was PBMCs.

The CDR3 loop reads CAISETGTGANQPQHF. The DNA of the CDR3 is TGTGCCATCAGTGAGACCGGGACAGGGGCTAATCAGCCCCAGCATTTT. This sequence joins TRBV10-3 and TRBJ1-5, with TRBD1 matching over 10 bases. V lost 2 bases and J lost 4; bases outside the gene matches: 5. There are 16 residues in the CDR3. The V gene's germline CDR1 is ENHRY and CDR2 SYGVKD.